The rows below give T cell receptor beta chains drawn from one sample of a study of blood T cell repertoires in COVID-19. Sequenced by immunoSEQ multiplex PCR; TCRdb stores in-frame clones only, minus some. The repertoire has roughly 150,000 clones, approximately 86% of them found once; the top ten carry roughly 2.2%. Input material: peripheral blood. The source of these receptors is a woman aged 70 to 79 with acute or convalescent COVID-19. Each CDR3 is given with its conserved first and last residue. A D gene is named only where the DNA matches it firmly.

d_call,j_call,v_call,cdr3_aa
TRBD1,TRBJ1-5,TRBV28,CASKRTGPSNQPQHF
TRBD1,TRBJ2-5,TRBV5-8,CASSSYRGRGTQYF
.,TRBJ2-5,TRBV6-2/TRBV6-3,CASSYSAGSIQETQYF
.,TRBJ1-2,TRBV14,CASSQDFGRQRTSLAGYTF
TRBD1,TRBJ1-2,TRBV4-3,CASSQLTGGIYGYTF
TRBD1,TRBJ1-1,TRBV4-1,CASSQEAPGGGGTEAFF
TRBD2,TRBJ2-5,TRBV7-2,CASSTSGGQETQYF
.,TRBJ1-2,TRBV19,CASTSTTGYGYTF
TRBD1,TRBJ1-2,TRBV6-1,CASSEGRGNGYTF
TRBD1,TRBJ1-1,TRBV5-1,CASSPDRGLARNTEAFF
TRBD2,TRBJ2-4,TRBV13,CASSLYGGGLTRF
.,TRBJ1-3,TRBV19,CAIAGGNTGNTIYF
TRBD2,TRBJ2-5,TRBV2,CASSLGGGAETQYF
.,TRBJ1-2,TRBV6-5,CASSYAGLGYGYTF
.,TRBJ2-6,TRBV5-6,CASSFGQILSGANVLTF
TRBD1,TRBJ2-2,TRBV19,CASSIGVQGSTGELFF
.,TRBJ1-3,TRBV7-2,CASSLEPGLRGNTIYF
.,TRBJ2-5,TRBV7-9,CASSHQGSSVHSQETQYF
.,TRBJ2-5,TRBV4-2,CASSQDRVETQYF
TRBD1,TRBJ2-1,TRBV6-5,CASSYFAGGAGNEQFF
TRBD1,TRBJ1-2,TRBV6-1,CASSEGQGYYGYTF
TRBD1,TRBJ1-2,TRBV29-1,CSVLTGGEGYTF
.,TRBJ1-2,TRBV14,CASRQQGGDGYTF
TRBD1,TRBJ1-4,TRBV28,CASSSPTQGANEKLFF
TRBD1,TRBJ2-4,TRBV9,CASSVEPRGNIQYF
TRBD1,TRBJ2-1,TRBV7-6,CASSLHPAGGQDEQFF
TRBD2,TRBJ2-1,TRBV4-1,CASSQGSGGLYNEQFF
TRBD1,TRBJ2-2,TRBV7-2,CASSLQGGQGGELFF